The 29 T cell receptor beta chains listed next were all sequenced from one sample in a study of T cell responses to AZD1222 COVID-19 vaccine. Sequencing was performed with immunoSEQ multiplex PCR; in TCRdb, only in-frame clones are kept and a portion is missing. The repertoire holds under 130,000 clones, 88% seen once, with roughly 20% in the top ten. The sample was peripheral blood, taken on day 0 of AZD1222 vaccination. The source is an adult in good health.

The J gene is TRBJ2-6, the V gene TRBV7-2; weak D call: TRBD2 (6 bases). V was cut by 4 bases and J by 0 bases, with 16 bases left in between. The CDR3 loop spans 18 amino acids. Germline CDR1 is SGHTA and CDR2 is FQGNSA. This chain's CDR3 is CASSWAVGGSSGANVLTF. The DNA of the CDR3 is TGTGCCAGCAGCTGGGCGGTCGGGGGAAGCTCTGGGGCCAACGTCCTGACTTTC.

J is TRBJ1-1 and V is TRBV30; D is perhaps TRBD1 (6 bases). The CDR3 runs to 14 residues. Germline CDR1 is GTSNPN and CDR2 is SVGIG (reference sequence). The V end lost 0 bases, the J end lost 6 bases, and 14 bases lay between the germline ends. CDR3 coding DNA: TGTGCCTGGAGTGTATGGCAGGGGACCCCTGAAGCTTTCTTT. Protein product: CAWSVWQGTPEAFF.

The chain combines TRBV6-2 or TRBV6-3 with TRBJ2-5; 8 nucleotides line up with TRBD2. Trimming removed 7 bases from V and 10 bases from J; junction bases left unmatched: 20. Germline lookup yields CDR1 MNHEY and CDR2 SVGEGT. CDR3 length: 16 residues. CDR3 region: CASTPWGAGGLGDQYF. The CDR3 DNA is TGTGCCAGCACCCCCTGGGGCGCGGGGGGCCTGGGGGACCAGTACTTC.

This clone showed up just a few times. The chain employs TRBV4-1 and TRBJ1-1; D possibly corresponds to TRBD1 (6 bases). The CDR3 contains 15 residues. The germline gives CDR1 MGHRA, CDR2 YSYEKL. Trimming took off 4 bases at V and 5 bases at J, with 17 bases between the two ends. The CDR3 sequence: CASSPNSGARTEAFF. The CDR3 region has the DNA TGCGCCAGCAGCCCAAATTCAGGGGCGAGGACTGAAGCTTTCTTT.

This chain connects TRBV6-2 or TRBV6-3 to TRBJ2-7; unclear D gene. Germline V gene sequence: CDR1 MNHEY, CDR2 SVGEGT. Trimming shortened V by 2 bases and J by 5 bases, and 7 bases separated the two germline ends. This CDR3 comprises 12 residues. This CDR3 reads CASSYTVHEQYF. In DNA form, the CDR3 reads TGTGCCAGCAGTTACACAGTCCACGAGCAGTACTTC.

To note about this clone: At one end, the junction sequence differs from germline, possibly due to a read error. The genes are TRBV28 and TRBJ2-7; TRBD1 matches at 9 bases. The germline V gene encodes CDR1 MDHEN and CDR2 SYDVKM. The CDR3 has 15 amino acids. The CDR3 DNA is TGTGCCAGCAACTCCGGACAGGGGTTGCCCCAGGGGAAGGGCTTC. Protein product: CASNSGQGLPQGKGF.

The chain has TRBV19 and TRBJ2-2; 9 bases map to TRBD1. Germline V gene sequence: CDR1 LNHDA, CDR2 SQIVND (reference sequence). The trim removed 3 bases at V and 4 bases at J, leaving 6 bases unmatched. CDR3 size: 16 residues. CDR3 sequence reads: CASSIPQGALTGELFF. DNA of the CDR3: TGTGCCAGTAGTATCCCACAGGGGGCGCTCACCGGGGAGCTGTTTTTT.

The V call is TRBV5-4, the J call TRBJ2-3, with 8 bases identical to TRBD2. This CDR3 has 16 residues. The V gene end was trimmed by 1 base and the J gene end by 0 bases; junction bases not matched to a gene: 4. Germline CDR1 is SGHNT and CDR2 is YYREEE (reference sequence). CDR3 nucleotides: TGTGCCAGCAGCTTGAGGATAGCGGGAAGCACAGATACGCAGTATTTT. Protein product: CASSLRIAGSTDTQYF. The complete variable domain, with remaining parts taken from reference TRBV5-4 and TRBJ2-3, reads ETGVTQSPTHLIKTRGQQVTLRCSSQSGHNTVSWYQQALGQGPQFIFQYYREEENGRGNFPPRFSGLQFPNYSSELNVNALELDDSALYLCASSLRIAGSTDTQYFGPGTRLTVL.

The rearrangement links TRBV5-1 to TRBJ1-1, with TRBD1 matching 7 bases. Germline-derived CDR1 and CDR2 are SGHRS and YFSETQ. The CDR3 contains 16 residues. V gave up 1 base and J gave up 2 bases; unmatched junction bases: 8. Here the CDR3 DNA reads TGCGCCAGCAGCTTGCAAGGGGGACAGACTAACACTGAAGCTTTCTTT. Its protein is CASSLQGGQTNTEAFF.

The V call is TRBV6-5, the J call TRBJ2-3, with TRBD2 identical over 9 bases. CDR1 and CDR2 (germline): MNHEY, SVGAGI. The CDR3 totals 16 residues. V shed 2 bases, J shed 4 bases, and the junction held 7 bases outside the gene matches. This CDR3 is CASSYGNRLAADTQYF. DNA for the CDR3: TGTGCCAGCAGTTACGGGAATCGACTAGCGGCAGATACGCAGTATTTT.

The gene calls are TRBV12-3 or TRBV12-4 and TRBJ1-6; unclear D gene. The CDR3 totals 13 residues. V was shortened by 0 bases and J by 10 bases, with 7 bases between the two germline ends. The CDR3 reads CASSLASDSPLHF. The CDR3 DNA sequence: TGTGCCAGCAGTTTAGCGAGTGACTCACCCCTCCACTTT.

This chain uses TRBV7-2 with TRBJ2-7, with 9 bases lining up with TRBD1. The junction had 6 bases not matched to a gene; V was cut back by 6 bases and J by 3 bases. The CDR3 totals 14 residues. CDR1 and CDR2 from the germline V gene are SGHTA and FQGNSA. CDR3: CASRSGTGIYEQYF. Here the CDR3 DNA reads TGTGCCAGCAGATCCGGGACAGGGATCTACGAGCAGTACTTC.

The chain is built from TRBV6-5 and TRBJ2-7; D call uncertain. Germline assignment: CDR1 MNHEY and CDR2 SVGAGI. V lost 4 bases, J lost 2 bases, and 9 bases lay in between. The CDR3 spans 13 residues. In nucleotides, the CDR3 is TGTGCCAGCAGTTTCGACGGTCCCTACGAGCAGTACTTC. Encoded protein: CASSFDGPYEQYF.

The chain recombines TRBV18 with TRBJ1-2, with D perhaps TRBD1 (5 bases). Germline CDR1 KGHSH, CDR2 LQKENI. With 0 bases removed from V and 3 bases from J, the gap between germline ends came to 11 bases. The CDR3 has 15 residues. Written as DNA, the CDR3 is TGTGCCAGCTCACCACCGTCGTCACAGGACTATGGCTACACCTTC. Residues: CASSPPSSQDYGYTF.

The J gene is TRBJ2-7, the V gene TRBV6-5; 9 bases are a match to TRBD1. Germline CDR1 is MNHEY and CDR2 is SVGAGI. This CDR3 has 14 residues. V lost 6 bases, J lost 3 bases, and 6 bases stayed unmatched. The CDR3 coding sequence is TGTGCCAGCAGGAGGACAGGGGCCGGCTACGAGCAGTACTTC. Translation: CASRRTGAGYEQYF.

The chain joins TRBV10-3 to TRBJ2-2; D is undetermined. Trimming took 7 bases from V and 1 from J, leaving 10 bases between them. Per germline, CDR1 ENHRY and CDR2 SYGVKD. The CDR3 covers 14 residues. The DNA of the CDR3 is TGTGCCATCAACATCAACAGGAACACCGGGGAGCTGTTTTTT. Its translation is CAININRNTGELFF.

J is TRBJ1-4 and V is TRBV7-9; D ambiguous. Trimming took off 5 bases at V and 11 bases at J, with 15 bases between the two ends. This CDR3 is built from 13 residues. The germline V gene encodes CDR1 SEHNR and CDR2 FQNEAQ (reference sequence). As DNA, the CDR3 is TGTGCCAGCAGCACCAGGACCATCGATAAACTGTTTTTT. Encoded protein: CASSTRTIDKLFF.

In DNA, the CDR3 is TGCGCCAGCAGCTTGGCAGGCAGAGTGAATCAGCCCCAGCATTTT. Translating it yields CASSLAGRVNQPQHF. The rearrangement links TRBV5-1 to TRBJ1-5; D not certain. V was pared by 0 bases and J by 4 bases, with 11 bases between. Germline lookup yields CDR1 SGHRS and CDR2 YFSETQ. The CDR3 totals 15 residues.

This sequence joins TRBV9 and TRBJ2-7; 12 positions match TRBD2. From germline, CDR1 is SGDLS and CDR2 YYNGEE. The junction had 3 bases not matched to a gene; V was cut back by 3 bases and J by 5 bases. The CDR3 consists of 14 residues. The CDR3 region has the DNA TGTGCCAGCAGCGCTAGCGGGGGGGACAACGAGCAGTACTTC. It specifies CASSASGGDNEQYF.

The chain combines TRBV12-3 or TRBV12-4 with TRBJ2-3; D is ambiguous. There are 13 residues in the CDR3. V gave up 3 bases and J gave up 4 bases, with 8 bases separating them. Here the CDR3 DNA reads TGTGCCAGCAGTTTGTTGAGTTCAGATACGCAGTATTTT. Translation: CASSLLSSDTQYF.

This chain connects TRBV16 to TRBJ2-1; 8 nucleotides line up with TRBD1. With V trimmed by 7 bases and J by 5 bases, 13 bases remained unmatched. The CDR3 covers 16 residues. CDR1 KGHSY and CDR2 FQNENV come from the germline V gene. In nucleotides, the CDR3 is TGTGCCAGCACCCATGTTACAGGGGGAAGGGACAATGAGCAGTTCTTC. Translation: CASTHVTGGRDNEQFF.

The chain uses TRBV6-5 and TRBJ2-7; D is undetermined. Germline CDR1 is MNHEY and CDR2 is SVGAGI. V was trimmed by 4 bases and J by 6 bases, leaving 10 bases between them. The CDR3 sequence is 12 residues long. The DNA for the CDR3 is TGTGCCAGCAGTTCCAGAGCCGGCGAGCAGTACTTC. It is translated as CASSSRAGEQYF.

CDR3 sequence: CASSEGGTGNEKLFF. The CDR3 coding sequence is TGTGCCAGCAGTGAAGGGGGCACGGGGAATGAAAAACTGTTTTTT. The chain is built from TRBV2 and TRBJ1-4, with a weak D call TRBD1 (5 bases). Trimming took 1 base from V and 5 from J, leaving 11 bases between them. Germline V gene sequence: CDR1 SNHLY, CDR2 FYNNEI. The CDR3 spans 15 residues.

The genes are TRBV27 and TRBJ1-2, with 9 positions matching TRBD1. The V segment lost 4 bases and the J segment 2 bases; nucleotides outside the gene matches: 5. The length of the CDR3 is 15 residues. Looked up from germline, CDR1 is MNHEY and CDR2 is SMNVEV (reference sequence). The CDR3 here is CASSSPDRGNYGYTF. The CDR3 bases are TGTGCCAGCAGTTCACCGGACAGGGGCAACTATGGCTACACCTTC.

The DNA of the CDR3 is TGTGCCAGCAGCAAGCGCCTGCTACAGGCGACCTTCTCTGGAAACACCATATATTTT. Translating gives CASSKRLLQATFSGNTIYF. J is TRBJ1-3 and V is TRBV11-2, with D possibly TRBD1 on 5 matching bases. The CDR3 consists of 19 residues. Trimming left V 5 bases short and J 0 bases short, with 23 bases between. The germline gives CDR1 SGHAT, CDR2 FQNNGV.

This rearrangement joins TRBV6-4 to TRBJ1-2; a possible D gene is TRBD1 (6 bases). CDR3 size: 14 residues. CDR1 is MRHNA and CDR2 is SNTAGT in the germline V gene. Trimming removed 0 bases from V and 2 bases from J, with 7 bases in between. CDR3 sequence: CASSDSGGNYGYTF. The CDR3 bases are TGTGCCAGCAGTGACTCGGGGGGCAACTATGGCTACACCTTC.

This CDR3 reads CASSPQDNQGGYTF. CDR3 nucleotides: TGTGCCAGCTCTCCTCAAGATAATCAAGGGGGCTACACCTTC. The chain joins TRBV18 to TRBJ1-2; D is ambiguous. From germline, CDR1 is KGHSH and CDR2 LQKENI. Trimming left V 6 bases short and J 8 bases short, with 19 bases between. CDR3 length: 14 amino acids.

The chain links TRBV28 to TRBJ1-5, with 7 bases lining up with TRBD1. The CDR3 contains 15 residues. Germline values: CDR1 MDHEN, CDR2 SYDVKM. V trimming: 5 bases; J trimming: 3 bases; junction bases outside the gene matches: 7. CDR3 sequence reads: CASSPSDRDNQPQHF. The CDR3 DNA reads as TGTGCCAGCAGTCCCTCAGACAGGGACAATCAGCCCCAGCATTTT.

This clone has only one observation. V and J are TRBV27 and TRBJ1-6; no clear D. Germline-derived CDR1 and CDR2 are MNHEY and SMNVEV (reference sequence). Trimming took 0 bases from V and 7 from J, leaving 10 bases between them. The length of the CDR3 is 15 residues. The CDR3 protein is CASSLSPSQNSPLHF. CDR3 sequence (DNA): TGTGCCAGCAGTTTATCGCCGTCCCAGAATTCACCCCTCCACTTT.